The T cell receptor (beta chain) under discussion was sequenced for a study of blood T cells in healthy people across ages. Russia was home to the donors, healthy Caucasian individuals aged roughly 6 to 90. The CDR3 runs 15 residues. Germline assignment: CDR1 SGHTA and CDR2 FQGNSA. V dropped 3 bases and J dropped 0 bases, with 12 bases sitting between them. Points from the study as a whole: Diversity was estimated from one million T cells, and these estimates were considered underestimates. A roughly linear age-dependent decrease characterized TCR beta diversity per million T cells.

As regards this clonotype: Its target is not known.

The second PCR ran roughly 6 to 12 cycles with a sample-barcoded 5' primer and J-beta primers. Every sample gave at least 3 million paired-end reads containing CDR3. MiXCR, run by TCRdb on the 5' RACE reads, gives a single entry per CDR3 protein. The sample records fewer than 750,000 distinct CDR3 sequences, around 50% being singletons. The specimen sequenced was blood. The source is a woman aged 80 or over in good health. The genes are TRBV7-2 and TRBJ2-7; D perhaps matches TRBD2 (5 bases). In DNA form, the CDR3 reads TGTGCCAGCAGCTTTGCGGGCCTCAGCTCCTACGAGCAGTACTTC. Protein product: CASSFAGLSSYEQYF.